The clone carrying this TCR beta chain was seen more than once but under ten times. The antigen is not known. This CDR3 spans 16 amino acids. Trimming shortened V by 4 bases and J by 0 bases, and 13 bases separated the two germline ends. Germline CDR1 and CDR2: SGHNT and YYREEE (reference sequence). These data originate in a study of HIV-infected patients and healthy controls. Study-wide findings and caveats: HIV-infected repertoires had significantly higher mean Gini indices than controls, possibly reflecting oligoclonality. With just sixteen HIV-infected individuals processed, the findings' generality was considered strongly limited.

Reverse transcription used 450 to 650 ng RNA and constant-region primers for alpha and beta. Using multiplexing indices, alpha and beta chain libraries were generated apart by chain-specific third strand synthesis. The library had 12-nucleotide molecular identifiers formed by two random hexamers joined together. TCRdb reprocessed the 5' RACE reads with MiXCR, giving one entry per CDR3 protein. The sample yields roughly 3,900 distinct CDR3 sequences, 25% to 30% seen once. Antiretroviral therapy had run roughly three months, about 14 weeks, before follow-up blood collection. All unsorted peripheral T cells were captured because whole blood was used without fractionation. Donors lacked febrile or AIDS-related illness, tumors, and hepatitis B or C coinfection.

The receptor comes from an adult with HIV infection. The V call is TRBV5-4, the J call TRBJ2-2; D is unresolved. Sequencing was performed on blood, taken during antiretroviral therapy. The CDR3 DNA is TGTGCCAGCAGCCCCTCTTTGGATCCGAACACCGGGGAGCTGTTTTTT. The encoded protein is CASSPSLDPNTGELFF.